This T cell receptor (beta chain) was retrieved from a study of T cell repertoires in cytomegalovirus infection. On this clonotype: Antigen unknown.

General study results and limits: Across the ex vivo response, the dominant clonotypes were HLA-C-restricted CMV-specific TCR beta clonotypes.

The V gene lost 2 bases and the J gene lost 9 bases, with 8 bases spanning the gap. The CDR3 length is 12 residues. Germline values: CDR1 MNHNY, CDR2 SVGAGI (reference sequence). TCRdb ran MiXCR on the reads and lists one entry per CDR3 protein. Here the sample spans roughly 310,000 distinct CDR3 sequences, about a sixth being singletons. J is TRBJ2-1 and V is TRBV6-6; D unclear. Sequenced material: PBMCs. This TCR derives from a human donor in good health (CMV status not recorded). Some clones in this sample may be carry-over from other donors' samples. This CDR3 reads CASSYKVAEQFF. For the CDR3, the DNA is TGTGCCAGCAGTTACAAGGTGGCTGAGCAGTTCTTC.